The 7 T cell receptor beta chains below all came from one sample that was sequenced in a study of tumor-infiltrating lymphocytes in primary liver carcinoma. For each extraction, RNA and DNA were obtained together from roughly 20-30 mg of unsorted bulk tissue. Synthesis of TCR beta cDNA was carried out from 500 ng total RNA with a constant-region primer. Employing slightly modified ARM-PCR, three nested multiplex PCR rounds were run, and these gave rise to the TCR beta libraries. With TRBV1-TRBV30 forward primers and a C-beta reverse primer, the first two PCR rounds were run for around 10 cycles each. TCRdb processed the multiplex PCR reads anew with MiXCR; each CDR3 protein has one entry. Here the sample spans tens of thousands of distinct CDR3 sequences, 72% being singletons. The sample consisted of liver tumor tissue from sampling region 1. The subset here: tumor region T1, superior pole. The source of these receptors is a man aged 35-49 years with primary liver carcinoma and hepatitis B virus infection.

This clonotype was counted many times. The V gene is TRBV7-8, the J gene TRBJ2-7, with 13 bases aligning to TRBD2. The germline V gene has CDR1 SGHVS and CDR2 FQNEAQ. There are 16 residues in the CDR3. With 6 bases clipped from V and 3 bases from J, the junction kept 8 bases outside the gene matches. CDR3 sequence: CASSGLAGVSFYEQYF. The CDR3 nucleotides read TGTGCCAGCAGTGGACTAGCGGGAGTGTCTTTCTACGAGCAGTACTTC.

The table lists this clonotype with many counts. The V and J genes are TRBV28 and TRBJ1-2; a possible D gene is TRBD1 (5 bases). Looked up from germline, CDR1 is MDHEN and CDR2 is SYDVKM. This CDR3 spans 13 amino acids. The V gene lost 6 bases and the J gene lost 4 bases, with 12 bases spanning the gap. The CDR3 region has the DNA TGTGCCAGCAGGACTGTGGGGCGCTATGGCTACACCTTC. It codes for CASRTVGRYGYTF.

This clonotype was recorded only once. Being one base from a much bigger clone, this may be a read error. Because it lacks the conserved phenylalanine or tryptophan at the end, this CDR3 is likely a read error. This chain connects TRBV7-9 to TRBJ2-7, with TRBD1 matching over 8 bases. The CDR3 covers 13 residues. The trim removed 5 bases at V and 7 bases at J, leaving 7 bases unmatched. Germline loops: CDR1 SEHNR, CDR2 FQNEAQ (reference sequence). The CDR3 DNA reads as TGTGCCAGCAGCGGACAGGGTTCAGGAGAGCAGTACTCC. As protein: CASSGQGSGEQYS.

With regard to this clonotype: A single base separates this from a much larger clone, so it may be a read error. The chain has TRBV21-1 and TRBJ2-3; the D segment call TRBD2 is taken from the table without a DNA check. TRBV21-1 corresponds to a pseudogene. The CDR3 totals 17 residues. The CDR3 nucleotides read TGTGCCAGCAGTATTGATTGGGGGACTAGCGGTACAGATACGCAGTATTTT. Its protein is CASSIDWGTSGTDTQYF.

Comment on this clonotype: The junction departs from germline at one end; a sequencing error may be responsible. The rearrangement uses TRBV29-1 and TRBJ2-7; 10 bases map to TRBD2. The CDR3 covers 13 residues. Germline loops: CDR1 SQVTM, CDR2 ANQGSEA. CDR3 sequence: CNVLLAGRYEQYF. DNA of the CDR3: TGCAACGTTCTACTAGCGGGGAGGTACGAGCAGTACTTC.

This clonotype was seen just once. The genes are TRBV11-2 and TRBJ2-3; D perhaps matches TRBD2 (6 bases). CDR3 length equals 14 residues. V was trimmed by 6 bases and J by 5 bases, leaving 15 bases between them. Germline CDR1 SGHAT, CDR2 FQNNGV. As DNA, the CDR3 is TGTGCCAGCAGTCTGGGACTCGGAGGAGATACGCAGTATTTT. It is translated as CASSLGLGGDTQYF. The variable domain in full, completed from reference TRBV11-2 and TRBJ2-3, reads EAGVAQSPRYKIIEKRQSVAFWCNPISGHATLYWYQQILGQGPKLLIQFQNNGVVDDSQLPKDRFSAERLKGVDSTLKIQPAKLEDSAVYLCASSLGLGGDTQYFGPGTRLTVL.

A note on this clonotype: Relative to the germline gene, one junction end is altered; a read error may explain this. The chain has TRBV29-1 and TRBJ2-7; possible D gene TRBD2, 5 bases. Germline assignment: CDR1 SQVTM and CDR2 ANQGSEA. The CDR3 totals 12 residues. CDR3 amino acids: CGVGEGPYEQYF. The CDR3 DNA follows: TGCGGCGTTGGCGAGGGCCCCTACGAGCAGTACTTT.